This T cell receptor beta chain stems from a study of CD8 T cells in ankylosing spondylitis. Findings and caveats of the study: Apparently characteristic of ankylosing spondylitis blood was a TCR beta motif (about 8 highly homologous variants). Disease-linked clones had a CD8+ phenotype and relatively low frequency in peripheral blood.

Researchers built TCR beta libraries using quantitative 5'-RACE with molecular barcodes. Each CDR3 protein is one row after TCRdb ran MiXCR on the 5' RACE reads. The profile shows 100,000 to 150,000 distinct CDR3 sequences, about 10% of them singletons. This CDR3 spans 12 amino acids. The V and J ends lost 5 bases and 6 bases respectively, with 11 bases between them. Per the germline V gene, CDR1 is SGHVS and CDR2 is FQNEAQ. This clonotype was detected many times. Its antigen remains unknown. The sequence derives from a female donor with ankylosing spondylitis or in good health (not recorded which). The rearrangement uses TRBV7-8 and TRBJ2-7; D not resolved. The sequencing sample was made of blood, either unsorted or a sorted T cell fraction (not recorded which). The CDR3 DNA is TGTGCCAGCAGCCTCAAGGGAAGCGAGCAGTACTTC. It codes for CASSLKGSEQYF.